A single sample is the source of the 3 T cell receptor beta chains below, sequenced in a study of regulatory T cells in long-lasting Graves disease. Specified time point: newly diagnosed GD, antithyroid drugs for less than 3 months. From PBMCs, RNA was extracted and then used to make the TCR library. The TCR beta library used iRepertoire HTBI primers with Arm-PCR amplification of CDR3. MiXCR, run by TCRdb on the multiplex PCR reads, gives a single entry per CDR3 protein. The table has about 220,000 distinct CDR3 sequences, around 20% seen once. These data were also reused for a study on T cells in Graves' hyperthyroidism and ophthalmopathy.

Sequenced material: peripheral blood mononuclear cells (PBMCs), taken at new diagnosis, from a patient treated with antithyroid drugs. The receptors come from a woman aged 30 to 39 with Graves disease.

This clonotype was recorded many times. CDR3 coding DNA: TGTGCCACCTCCCTCGGGGGGGGGCCAGTGGATGAGCAGTTCTTC. Encoded protein: CATSLGGGPVDEQFF. V and J are TRBV15 and TRBJ2-1, with 8 bases matching TRBD2. The germline V gene has CDR1 LNHNV and CDR2 YYDKDF (reference sequence). This CDR3 contains 15 residues. The V gene end was trimmed by 8 bases and the J gene end by 8 bases; junction bases not matched to a gene: 14.

This clonotype has only a few counts. This chain uses TRBV5-6 with TRBJ2-3; D gene uncertain. The germline gives CDR1 SGHDT, CDR2 YYEEEE. CDR3 length: 16 residues. V was shortened by 1 base and J by 1 base, with 13 bases between the two germline ends. The CDR3 reads CASSLLTGLGTDTQYF. CDR3 nucleotides: TGTGCCAGCAGCTTGCTGACTGGGCTAGGCACAGATACGCAGTATTTT.

This clonotype has ten or more counts. The chain has TRBV3-1 and TRBJ1-3; D is unresolved. Germline V gene lookup returns CDR1 LGHDT and CDR2 YNNKEL (reference sequence). The CDR3 has 16 amino acids. The ends were cut back, 4 bases at V and 6 bases at J, with 19 bases in the middle. The CDR3 bases are TGTGCCAGCAGCCCCCGGGGTCAAGGGCTCGTAAACACCATATATTTT. This sequence encodes CASSPRGQGLVNTIYF.